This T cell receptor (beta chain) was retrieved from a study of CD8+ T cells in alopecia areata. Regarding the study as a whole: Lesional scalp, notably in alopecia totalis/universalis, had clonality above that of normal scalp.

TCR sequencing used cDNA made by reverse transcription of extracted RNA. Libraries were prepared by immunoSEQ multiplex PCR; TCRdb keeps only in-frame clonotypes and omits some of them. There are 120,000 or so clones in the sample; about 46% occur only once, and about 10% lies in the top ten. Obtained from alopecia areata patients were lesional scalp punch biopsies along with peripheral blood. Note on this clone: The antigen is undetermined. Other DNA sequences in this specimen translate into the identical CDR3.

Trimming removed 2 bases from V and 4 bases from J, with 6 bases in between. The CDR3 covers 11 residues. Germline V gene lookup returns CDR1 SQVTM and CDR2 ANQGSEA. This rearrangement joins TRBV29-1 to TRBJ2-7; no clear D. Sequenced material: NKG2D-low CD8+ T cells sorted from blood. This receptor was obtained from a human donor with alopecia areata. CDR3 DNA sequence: TGCAGCGTTGAACGTGGGTACGAGCAGTACTTC. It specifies CSVERGYEQYF.